A single TCR beta chain is shown here with its context. Its specificity is not known. In the source study's methods: ImmunoSEQ only sent back junction sequences with no quality scores, so filtering was done differently. The repertoire was sequenced with immunoSEQ multiplex PCR; TCRdb's copy has only in-frame clones and lacks some. That table supplies the V and J calls and clone size; D and trimming were determined from the DNA. The sample lists over a million clones; around 74% were seen once. This CDR3 region has 12 residues. Trimming pared 5 bases from V and 8 bases from J, leaving 12 bases between. Germline CDR1 and CDR2: LNHDA and SQIVND (reference sequence). The sample is drawn from a study of shared clonotypes between healthy human individuals. Findings of the study overall: In contrast to clonotypes shared by all four donors, non-shared clonotypes had lower generation probabilities.

This clonotype was obtained from a man aged 18 to 29 in good health. Sequencing used memory CD4+ T cells sorted from blood. Stated subset: CD45RA-negative fraction. V and J are TRBV19 and TRBJ1-2, with D tentatively TRBD1 (6 bases). CDR3 amino acids: CASSPRTEGYTF. DNA of the CDR3: TGTGCCAGTAGTCCACGGACAGAAGGCTACACCTTC. The variable domain in full, completed from reference TRBV19 and TRBJ1-2, reads DGGITQSPKYLFRKEGQNVTLSCEQNLNHDAMYWYRQDPGQGLRLIYYSQIVNDFQKGDIAEGYSVSREKKESFPLTVTSAQKNPTAFYLCASSPRTEGYTFGSGTRLTVV.